This entry is about one T cell receptor (beta chain). Its specificity is not known. This sample is drawn from a study of OX40 agonist ivuxolimab in advanced cancers. Across the whole study: Those treated in dose escalation had hepatocellular carcinoma, melanoma, renal cell cancer or head and neck cancer. Study findings and constraints: The study observed clonal expansion of CD4+ and CD8+ blood T cells by week 6 at 0.1 to 3.0 mg/kg.

Looked up from germline, CDR1 is MGHRA and CDR2 is YSYEKL. Trimming left V 1 base short and J 4 bases short, with 16 bases between. CDR3 length: 17 residues. The data were produced by immunoSEQ multiplex PCR, yet TCRdb's version contains in-frame clones alone and is incomplete. The sample has about 16,000 clones; 70% to 90% are singletons. Autoimmune disease history or systemic immunosuppression excluded patients. The clonotype originates from an adult with an advanced solid tumor such as melanoma, head and neck, liver or kidney cancer. Sequencing used CD4+ or CD8+ T cells sorted from blood, obtained in a trial of the OX40 agonist ivuxolimab. The chain has TRBV4-1 and TRBJ2-2, with D maybe TRBD1 (6 bases). CDR3: CASSQVKSQGFTGELFF. The CDR3 nucleotides are TGCGCCAGCAGCCAAGTAAAGAGCCAGGGGTTCACCGGGGAGCTGTTTTTT.